The subject of this entry is one TCR beta chain. The antigen is not known. Trimming cost V 5 bases and J 4 bases; bases outside gene matches: 3. The CDR3 runs to 13 residues. The germline V gene encodes CDR1 MNHNS and CDR2 SASEGT. Patients were aged 18 to 65, had disease duration under 2 months, and had newly diagnosed hyperthyroidism. This sample was included in a study of T cells in Graves' hyperthyroidism and ophthalmopathy. Across the study: Peripheral blood was taken when the disease was first diagnosed, before any treatment began. Study outcomes and limitations: Within blood appeared most thyroid clonotypes that had expanded above 0.001.

It was RNA transcripts that yielded the amplified TCR beta CDR3 regions. HTBI primers drove first-round RT-PCR of the TCR CDR3. TCRdb redid the calling of the multiplex PCR reads with MiXCR, one entry per CDR3 protein. The sample carries about 560,000 distinct CDR3 sequences, 16% recorded once. Sequences were obtained from blood. This chain connects TRBV6-1 to TRBJ1-2; 8 positions agree with TRBD1. This TCR was recovered from a woman between 18 and 30 years old with Graves' hyperthyroidism. The CDR3 here is CASSMGQVYGYTF. DNA of the CDR3: TGTGCCAGCAGTATGGGACAGGTCTATGGCTACACCTTC.